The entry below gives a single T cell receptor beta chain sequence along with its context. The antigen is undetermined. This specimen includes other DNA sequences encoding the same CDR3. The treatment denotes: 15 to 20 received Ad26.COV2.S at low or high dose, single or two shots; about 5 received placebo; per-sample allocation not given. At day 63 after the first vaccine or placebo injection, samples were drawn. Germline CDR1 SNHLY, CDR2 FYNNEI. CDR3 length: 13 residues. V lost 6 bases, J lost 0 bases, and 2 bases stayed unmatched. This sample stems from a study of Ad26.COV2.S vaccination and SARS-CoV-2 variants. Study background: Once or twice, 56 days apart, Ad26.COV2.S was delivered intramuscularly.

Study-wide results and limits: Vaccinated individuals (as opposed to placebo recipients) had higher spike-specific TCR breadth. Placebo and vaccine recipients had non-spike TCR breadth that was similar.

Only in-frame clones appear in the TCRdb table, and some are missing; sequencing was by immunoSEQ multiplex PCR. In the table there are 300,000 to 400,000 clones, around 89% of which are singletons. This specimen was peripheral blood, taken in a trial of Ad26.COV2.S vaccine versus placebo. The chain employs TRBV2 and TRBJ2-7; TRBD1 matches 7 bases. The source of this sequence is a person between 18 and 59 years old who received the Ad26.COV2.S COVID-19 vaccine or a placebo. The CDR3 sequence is CASRGDSSYEQYF. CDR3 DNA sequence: TGTGCCAGCAGAGGGGACAGCTCCTACGAGCAGTACTTC.